These T cell receptor beta chains were read from a single sample in a study of shared clonotypes between healthy human individuals. Some clones are missing from TCRdb's copy, which holds only in-frame ones; the method was immunoSEQ multiplex PCR. The table lists roughly 2.6 million clones, roughly nine tenths of them singletons. Sequenced sample: naive CD4+ T cells sorted from blood. All receptors derive from a man between 18 and 35 years old in good health. Both conserved end residues are part of each CDR3. The order of the fields is J gene, V gene, clone size, D gene, CDR3 DNA, CDR3 protein. D genes are given only for firm matches. The size entry is marked missing in some rows and otherwise reads once, few, many or a size class.

>TRBJ2-7|TRBV11-2|.|.
TGTGCCAGCAGCTTGGGGGGGCGATCCTACGAGCAGTACTTC
CASSLGGRSYEQYF
>TRBJ2-3|TRBV5-1|.|.
TGCGCCAGCAGCCTCCCCACAGATACGCAGTATTTT
CASSLPTDTQYF
>TRBJ1-3|TRBV11-2|once|TRBD1
TGTGCCAGCAGCATCCGGGACAGCGGAAACACCATATATTTT
CASSIRDSGNTIYF
>TRBJ1-1|TRBV6-5|.|.
TGTGCCAGCAGTTACTCGATCGGGGCCGAGGCTTTCTTT
CASSYSIGAEAFF
>TRBJ1-5|TRBV10-3|once|.
TGTGCCATCAGTGGGGGACAAGACGAGCCCCAGCATTTT
CAISGGQDEPQHF
>TRBJ2-7|TRBV14|.|.
TGTGCCAGCAGCCAAGGTGGCGGGTTCTCCTACGAGCAGTACTTC
CASSQGGGFSYEQYF
>TRBJ2-1|TRBV9|.|.
TGTGCCAGCAGCCCCAGGGGGGACGCAGCTGGGAATGAGCAGTTCTTC
CASSPRGDAAGNEQFF
>TRBJ2-2|TRBV6-6|.|.
TGTGCCAGCGGGAACACCGGGGAGCTGTTTTTT
CASGNTGELFF
>TRBJ2-1|TRBV11-2|.|.
TGTGCCAGCAGGATCACCGGTGGGCTAAACAATGAGCAGTTCTTC
CASRITGGLNNEQFF
>TRBJ2-3|TRBV5-1|.|TRBD2
TGCGCCAGCAGCTTGGGAAGCGGGGGGCCAAATACGCAGTATTTT
CASSLGSGGPNTQYF
>TRBJ2-3|TRBV11-2|.|TRBD2
TGTGCCAGCAGCTTAGGACCGACTAGCCCAGATACGCAGTATTTT
CASSLGPTSPDTQYF
>TRBJ1-5|TRBV4-1|.|.
TGCGCCAGCAGCCAGGGAGGGATGTTAGGTCAGCCCCAGCATTTT
CASSQGGMLGQPQHF
>TRBJ1-1|TRBV15|.|.
TGTGCCACCAGGTGGGCGTGGGACACTGAAGCTTTCTTT
CATRWAWDTEAFF
>TRBJ2-4|TRBV27|.|TRBD2
TGTGCCAGCAGAGGACTAGCGGAAAACATTCAGTACTTC
CASRGLAENIQYF
>TRBJ2-7|TRBV10-3|.|TRBD2
TGTGCCACCAATAGGGAGGGCCTTAACGAGCAGTACTTC
CATNREGLNEQYF
>TRBJ1-1|TRBV4-1|once|TRBD1
TGCGCCAGCAGCCAAGTTTTTGGGGATCCGGGACAGGGGGCAGAGGCGTACACTGAAGCTTTCTTT
CASSQVFGDPGQGAEAYTEAFF
>TRBJ2-7|TRBV5-1|.|.
TGCGCCAGCAGCCAAGAAAACGGCGAGCAGTACTTC
CASSQENGEQYF
>TRBJ2-7|TRBV18|.|TRBD1
TGTGCCAGCTCACCAAACGGACAGGGGGGTTACGAGCAGTACTTC
CASSPNGQGGYEQYF
>TRBJ1-6|TRBV6-6|.|.
TGTGCCAGCAGTAAGGGCGTCGCCTATAATTCACCCCTCCACTTT
CASSKGVAYNSPLHF
>TRBJ2-3|TRBV27|.|TRBD1
TGTGCCAGCAGTTCCGGACAGGGCACAGATACGCAGTATTTT
CASSSGQGTDTQYF
>TRBJ1-1|TRBV5-4|few|.
TGTGCCAGCAGCCCGAGAGGGGGGGTGAACACTGAAGCTTTCTTT
CASSPRGGVNTEAFF
>TRBJ2-1|TRBV5-1|.|TRBD1
TGCGCCAGCAGCTTGGATCAGGGGGCGCTGAATGAGCAGTTCTTC
CASSLDQGALNEQFF
>TRBJ1-3|TRBV5-1|.|TRBD1
TGCGCCAGCAGCTTTGTCACCGGGACAGGGTATGACACCATATATTTT
CASSFVTGTGYDTIYF
>TRBJ2-6|TRBV5-4|.|.
TGTGCCAGCAGCCCGGGTGGCGAGCGGTCCTCTGGGGCCAACGTCCTGACTTTC
CASSPGGERSSGANVLTF
>TRBJ2-5|TRBV25-1|.|.
TGTGCCAGCAGTGATCCCACAGGATCAGGAGAGACCCAGTACTTC
CASSDPTGSGETQYF
>TRBJ2-1|TRBV7-9|.|TRBD2
TGTGCCAGCAGCTTAAGGACTAGCGGGAGCAATGAGCAGTTCTTC
CASSLRTSGSNEQFF
>TRBJ1-2|TRBV6-5|once|.
TGTGCCAGCAGCTCCCCTTTAGGCTACACCTTC
CASSSPLGYTF
>TRBJ1-1|TRBV2|.|.
TGTGCCAGCAGTGAACCCGGGGAGGGAACTGAAGCTTTCTTT
CASSEPGEGTEAFF
>TRBJ2-1|TRBV4-1|.|.
TGCGCCAGCAGCCTTACACAGGGCTCCTACAATGAGCAGTTCTTC
CASSLTQGSYNEQFF
>TRBJ2-1|TRBV7-2|.|.
TGTGCCAGCAGCACAGGCCCATCTTCCTACAATGAGCAGTTCTTC
CASSTGPSSYNEQFF
>TRBJ2-3|TRBV28|.|TRBD2
TGTGCCAGCTCGACTAGCGGGGGGAAAGATACGCAGTATTTT
CASSTSGGKDTQYF
>TRBJ2-7|TRBV6-5|.|.
TGTGCCAGCAGCCAGAAGGGGTTGAATAAGTACGAGCAGTACTTC
CASSQKGLNKYEQYF
>TRBJ1-1|TRBV20-1|.|.
TGCAGTGCTTCAGACGGAACTGAAGCTTTCTTT
CSASDGTEAFF
>TRBJ2-7|TRBV30|once|.
TGTGCCTGGAGTGGGACAGACTACGAGCAGTACTTC
CAWSGTDYEQYF
>TRBJ2-3|TRBV7-2|.|.
TGTGCCAGCAGCTCCCCGACTAGTCAGGGCACAGATACGCAGTATTTT
CASSSPTSQGTDTQYF
>TRBJ1-1|TRBV6-5|.|.
TGTGCCAGCGGAGAGAACACTGAAGCTTTCTTT
CASGENTEAFF
>TRBJ1-1|TRBV25-1|.|.
TGTGCCAGCAGTGAACCCTACAGGGATAACACTGAAGCTTTCTTT
CASSEPYRDNTEAFF
>TRBJ2-2|TRBV19|.|.
TGTGCCACAACGAGGGGGAGGGACACCGGGGAGCTGTTTTTT
CATTRGRDTGELFF
>TRBJ2-2|TRBV7-3|.|.
TGTGCCAGCAGGGCTTACGCGAACACCGGGGAGCTGTTTTTT
CASRAYANTGELFF
>TRBJ2-7|TRBV28|.|.
TGTGCCAGCAGCAATACGGGCCTCGGAAGCCACGAGCAGTACTTC
CASSNTGLGSHEQYF
>TRBJ2-5|TRBV18|.|.
TGTGCCAGCTCACCAGCGGGAGAGACCCAGTACTTC
CASSPAGETQYF
>TRBJ1-1|TRBV6-6|.|TRBD1
TGTGCCAGCAGTTACCGCACAGGGGAAAGTGAAGCTTTCTTT
CASSYRTGESEAFF
>TRBJ2-2|TRBV7-3|.|.
TGTGCCAGCAGCTATTTCTTCGGCGGGGAGCTGTTTTTT
CASSYFFGGELFF
>TRBJ1-3|TRBV6-6|.|.
TGTGCCAGTTCAGGGTCCTCTGGAAACACCATATATTTT
CASSGSSGNTIYF
>TRBJ1-1|TRBV5-1|.|TRBD1
TGCGCCAGCAGCTTCCGGACAGGGGGCTTAGGGACTGAAGCTTTCTTT
CASSFRTGGLGTEAFF
>TRBJ2-5|TRBV6-1|.|.
TGTGCCAGCAGTGCTCAATCCCTAAGGGACGGAAAGACCCAGTACTTC
CASSAQSLRDGKTQYF
>TRBJ1-2|TRBV30|.|TRBD1
TGTGCCTGGAGGGACACAGGGGTCTATGGCTACACCTTC
CAWRDTGVYGYTF
>TRBJ2-2|TRBV2|.|.
TGTGCCAGCAGTGAGTGGAAGGGGACCGGGGAGCTGTTTTTT
CASSEWKGTGELFF
>TRBJ1-2|TRBV7-9|.|TRBD1
TGTGCCAGCAGCTTAGCCCCAACAGGGGCAGCCTATGGCTACACCTTC
CASSLAPTGAAYGYTF
>TRBJ2-7|TRBV28|.|.
TGTGCCAGCAGTTTAGGGCAGAGAAACTACGAGCAGTACTTC
CASSLGQRNYEQYF
>TRBJ2-3|TRBV9|.|TRBD2
TGTGCCAGCAGCGTAGACCGTGGAGGACTAGCGGGAATGGATACGCAGTATTTT
CASSVDRGGLAGMDTQYF
>TRBJ2-3|TRBV29-1|once|.
TGCAGCGTGGAGGGGGTTTCTAGCACAGATACGCAGTATTTT
CSVEGVSSTDTQYF
>TRBJ1-2|TRBV18|.|.
TGTGCCAGCTCACCAACGGCGGACCTTAACTATGGCTACACCTTC
CASSPTADLNYGYTF
>TRBJ2-7|TRBV29-1|.|TRBD1
TGCAGCGTTGAGGCGGACAGGGGGCGCGACGAGCAGTACTTC
CSVEADRGRDEQYF
>TRBJ2-3|TRBV7-9|.|.
TGTGCCAGCAGCTTAGTCGGAGATACGCAGTATTTT
CASSLVGDTQYF
>TRBJ2-3|TRBV5-4|.|.
TGTGCCAGCAGCTCCGGGACTGGAGGCACAGATACGCAGTATTTT
CASSSGTGGTDTQYF
>TRBJ2-5|TRBV11-2|once|TRBD2
TGTGCCAGCAGCTCCTGGACTAGCGGGATCCGGGAGACCCAGTACTTC
CASSSWTSGIRETQYF
>TRBJ2-7|TRBV18|.|.
TGTGCCAGCTCACCACCAGCCGGGACCTCAACCTACGAGCAGTACTTC
CASSPPAGTSTYEQYF
>TRBJ2-7|TRBV15|.|.
TGTGCCACCAGCAGAGGGAAGGGACTTCCCTACGAGCAGTACTTC
CATSRGKGLPYEQYF
>TRBJ1-1|TRBV4-1|.|TRBD1
TGCGCCAGCAGCCCAAGGACGACTAAGAGTAGGTCATCAGGGGGGAACACTGAAGCTTTCTTT
CASSPRTTKSRSSGGNTEAFF